These 30 T cell receptor beta chains were sequenced from one sample in a study of Graves' ophthalmopathy and Graves' hyperthyroidism. The authors amplified TCR beta CDR3 regions, and they did so from RNA transcripts for repertoire sequencing. Second-round multiplex PCR came after first-round RT-PCR with HTBI primers. In TCRdb, the multiplex PCR reads were re-called with MiXCR into one record per CDR3 protein. Among roughly 700,000 distinct CDR3 sequences listed, 35% to 50% were seen once. Sequencing was done on a sample of peripheral blood. These receptors were collected from an adult man with Graves' ophthalmopathy.

Points on this clonotype: A read error is possible here, since a much larger clone lies one base away. The chain is built from TRBV20-1 and TRBJ2-7; D is uncertain. Germline loops: CDR1 DFQATT, CDR2 SNEGSKA (reference sequence). This CDR3 has 13 amino acids. CDR3 amino acids: CSARAGSSYELYF. DNA for the CDR3: TGCAGTGCTAGAGCAGGTAGCTCCTACGAGCTGTACTTC.

V gene TRBV5-1 combines with J gene TRBJ2-7; 7 positions match TRBD1. V shed 1 base and J 3 bases; nucleotides not matched to a gene: 10. This CDR3 is built from 16 residues. Germline lookup yields CDR1 SGHRS and CDR2 YFSETQ. The CDR3 here is CASSLYGLAGGYEQYF. The CDR3 DNA follows: TGCGCCAGCAGCTTGTATGGTTTGGCAGGGGGCTACGAGCAGTACTTC.

The rearrangement uses TRBV19 and TRBJ1-4, with D possibly being TRBD1 (6 bases). CDR3 length: 16 residues. Germline V CDR1 and CDR2: LNHDA, SQIVND (reference sequence). The V end lost 5 bases, the J end lost 0 bases, and 13 bases lay between the germline ends. CDR3 sequence reads: CASSRTGTATNEKLFF. In DNA form, the CDR3 reads TGTGCCAGTAGTCGAACAGGGACTGCAACTAATGAAAAACTGTTTTTT. The full variable domain, its missing parts supplied by reference TRBV19 and TRBJ1-4, is DGGITQSPKYLFRKEGQNVTLSCEQNLNHDAMYWYRQDPGQGLRLIYYSQIVNDFQKGDIAEGYSVSREKKESFPLTVTSAQKNPTAFYLCASSRTGTATNEKLFFGSGTQLSVL.

This clonotype was seen many times. The rearrangement links TRBV7-2 to TRBJ2-7; D is unresolved. Germline V CDR1 and CDR2: SGHTA, FQGNSA. The V and J ends lost 5 bases and 4 bases respectively, with 12 bases between them. This CDR3 has 13 residues. The CDR3 is CASSQASRYEQYF. The CDR3 region has the DNA TGTGCCAGCAGCCAGGCCTCCAGGTACGAGCAGTACTTC.

V and J are TRBV12-3 or TRBV12-4 and TRBJ1-6, with D perhaps matching TRBD1 (5 bases). The CDR3 consists of 15 residues. Trimming removed 6 bases from V and 5 bases from J, with 14 bases in between. CDR3 nucleotides: TGTGCCAGCAGGGGGGGGGGAACCAATAATTCACCCCTCCACTTT. This encodes CASRGGGTNNSPLHF.

This sequence joins TRBV7-9 and TRBJ1-1, with 7 bases identical to TRBD1. Per germline, CDR1 SEHNR and CDR2 FQNEAQ (reference sequence). V was pared by 2 bases and J by 2 bases, with 8 bases of the junction left unmatched. The CDR3 has 16 residues. This CDR3 is CASSLRTGLGNTEAFF. The CDR3 bases are TGTGCCAGCAGCTTAAGGACAGGATTGGGAAACACTGAAGCTTTCTTT.

The chain links TRBV9 to TRBJ1-1; D not resolved. Deletions cut 0 bases from V and 0 bases from J, with 9 bases between. This CDR3 comprises 15 residues. In germline, CDR1 is SGDLS, CDR2 YYNGEE. The CDR3 protein is CASSVAPSLNTEAFF. The CDR3 DNA reads TGTGCCAGCAGCGTAGCTCCCAGCTTGAACACTGAAGCTTTCTTT.

The chain joins TRBV9 to TRBJ1-1, with 7 bases aligning to TRBD1. Germline-derived CDR1 and CDR2 are SGDLS and YYNGEE. The CDR3 runs 17 residues. Trimming took 0 bases from V and 5 from J; bases not matched to a gene: 13. The CDR3 sequence: CASSVVAGGELRTEAFF. The CDR3 DNA follows: TGTGCCAGCAGCGTAGTGGCAGGGGGAGAACTCCGGACTGAAGCTTTCTTT.

The CDR3 here is CATSDPGTGAPQPQHF. The CDR3 nucleotides are TGTGCCACCAGTGACCCAGGGACAGGGGCCCCTCAGCCCCAGCATTTT. This chain uses TRBV24-1 with TRBJ1-5; 10 positions match TRBD1. Germline V gene sequence: CDR1 KGHDR, CDR2 SFDVKD. CDR3 length: 16 residues. V dropped 4 bases and J dropped 6; count of bases not matched to a gene: 8.

The rearrangement joins TRBV10-3 to TRBJ2-7, with D perhaps TRBD1 (6 bases). Germline values: CDR1 ENHRY, CDR2 SYGVKD. V shed 5 bases and J shed 1 base, with 12 bases lying between them. CDR3 size: 14 residues. CDR3 DNA: TGTGCCATCAGTCAGAGAGGGGGTTCCTACGAGCAGTACTTC. Translation: CAISQRGGSYEQYF.

The gene calls are TRBV15 and TRBJ1-2; 7 bases line up with TRBD1. CDR3 length equals 13 residues. The germline V gene encodes CDR1 LNHNV and CDR2 YYDKDF (reference sequence). The V segment lost 8 bases and the J segment 2 bases; nucleotides outside the gene matches: 5. The CDR3 DNA follows: TGTGCCACCGCAAGGGACAGAAACTATGGCTACACCTTC. Protein: CATARDRNYGYTF.

A remark on this clonotype: This may stem from a read error, because a much larger clone lies one nucleotide away. CDR3 DNA: TGCAATGCACCACCCGGAGCGACGTCCCTAAAGCAGTACTTC. Translating gives CNAPPGATSLKQYF. J is TRBJ2-7 and V is TRBV20-1; D is ambiguous. Germline CDR1 DFQATT, CDR2 SNEGSKA (reference sequence). The CDR3 consists of 14 residues.

The chain links TRBV12-3 or TRBV12-4 to TRBJ1-3; D is unclear. The V end was cut by 6 bases, the J end by 0 bases, with 12 bases between. CDR3 length: 15 residues. CDR3 loop: CASSPGRVSGNTIYF. The CDR3 DNA is TGTGCCAGCAGCCCCGGTAGGGTCTCTGGAAACACCATATATTTT.

The chain employs TRBV25-1 and TRBJ2-3; D call uncertain. Germline CDR1 reads MGHDK; CDR2 reads SYGVNS. The V and J ends lost 6 bases and 2 bases respectively, with 21 bases between them. The CDR3 length is 17 residues. Written as DNA, the CDR3 is TGTGCCAGCAGCTTCTTCGGCGCGGAACAGTTCACAGATACGCAGTATTTT. Its translation is CASSFFGAEQFTDTQYF.

The count of this clonotype is one. The chain recombines TRBV19 with TRBJ1-2; the D is unclear. Trimming cost V 3 bases and J 1 base, with 6 bases left between them. CDR3 size: 13 residues. Germline V gives CDR1 LNHDA, CDR2 SQIVND (reference sequence). The CDR3: CASSMDLNYGYTF. As DNA, the CDR3 is TGTGCCAGTAGTATGGACCTTAACTATGGCTACACCTTC.

This clonotype was observed a few times. The chain combines TRBV20-1 with TRBJ2-5; no firm D call. From germline, CDR1 is DFQATT and CDR2 SNEGSKA (reference sequence). The V gene lost 1 base and the J gene lost 2 bases, with 11 bases spanning the gap. The length of the CDR3 is 14 residues. The CDR3 nucleotides read TGCAGTGCTAGAGGCGGAGCCGAACAAGAGACCCAGTACTTC. The encoded protein is CSARGGAEQETQYF.

The gene calls are TRBV10-3 and TRBJ2-5; TRBD1 or TRBD2 may be the D gene (7 bases each). The CDR3 extends over 16 amino acids. The germline CDR1 and CDR2 sequences are ENHRY and SYGVKD. Trimming shortened V by 0 bases and J by 4 bases, and 15 bases separated the two germline ends. The CDR3 is CAISESSRGGAETQYF. The CDR3, as DNA: TGTGCCATCAGTGAGTCCAGCAGGGGGGGAGCAGAGACCCAGTACTTC.

The rearrangement uses TRBV10-3 and TRBJ2-7; 9 bases are shared with TRBD1. There are 16 residues in the CDR3. Germline V gene sequence: CDR1 ENHRY, CDR2 SYGVKD. V was pared by 1 base and J by 7 bases, with 11 bases of the junction left unmatched. CDR3 protein: CAISEWGDREGNEQYF. The CDR3 DNA reads as TGTGCCATCAGTGAGTGGGGGGACAGGGAGGGCAATGAGCAGTACTTC.

CDR3 protein: CASSYSRQGGSYNSPLHF. In nucleotides, the CDR3 is TGTGCCAGCAGTTACTCGAGGCAGGGGGGCTCCTATAATTCACCCCTCCACTTT. The chain links TRBV6-5 to TRBJ1-6, with TRBD1 matching over 7 bases. The CDR3 totals 18 residues. J was trimmed by 0 bases and V by 0 bases; bases with no gene match: 5. CDR1 MNHEY and CDR2 SVGAGI come from the germline V gene.

The V call is TRBV20-1, the J call TRBJ1-4, with D unresolved. V lost 3 bases and J lost 10, with 18 bases in between. This CDR3 is built from 14 residues. Germline CDR1 reads DFQATT; CDR2 reads SNEGSKA (reference sequence). CDR3 nucleotides: TGCAGTGCTAGTCAGCAGGCAGGTGGCGGAAAACTGTTTTTT. Its translation is CSASQQAGGGKLFF.

The rearrangement uses TRBV7-9 and TRBJ2-2; D unclear. Trimming pared 6 bases from V and 6 bases from J, leaving 20 bases between. The germline V gene encodes CDR1 SEHNR and CDR2 FQNEAQ (reference sequence). The CDR3 has 16 residues. The CDR3 sequence: CASSLNQFWYAGELFF. CDR3 DNA: TGTGCCAGCAGTTTAAACCAGTTCTGGTACGCCGGGGAGCTGTTTTTT.

The sample holds many counts of this clonotype. The gene calls are TRBV7-2 and TRBJ1-1; D is perhaps TRBD1 (5 bases). Deletions cut 1 base from V and 3 bases from J, with 12 bases between. The CDR3 spans 15 residues. Germline values: CDR1 SGHTA, CDR2 FQGNSA. The CDR3 region is CASSLVAGPDTEAFF. In DNA, the CDR3 is TGTGCCAGCAGCTTAGTCGCAGGGCCAGACACTGAAGCTTTCTTT.

This clonotype appeared a single time. The chain uses TRBV6-1 and TRBJ2-7; 9 nucleotides line up with TRBD1. The CDR3 runs 13 residues. CDR1 and CDR2 (germline): MNHNS, SASEGT. With V trimmed by 5 bases and J by 5 bases, 4 bases remained unmatched. CDR3 amino acids: CASSRTGVDEQYF. CDR3 DNA sequence: TGTGCCAGCAGTCGGACAGGGGTCGACGAGCAGTACTTC.

The sample holds a few counts of this clonotype. The rearrangement links TRBV14 to TRBJ2-7; TRBD2 aligns across 8 bases. The CDR3 sequence is 16 residues long. CDR1 and CDR2 (germline): SGHDN, FVKESK. After removal of 4 bases from V and 2 bases from J, the junction contained 10 bases not matched to a gene. CDR3 region: CASSPQGAGDPYEQYF. DNA of the CDR3: TGTGCCAGCAGCCCCCAAGGAGCGGGGGACCCCTACGAGCAGTACTTC.

This clonotype was counted once. This clone may be a read error of a much larger clone one base away. V usage is TRBV20-1 and J usage is TRBJ1-1, with D unresolved. Germline V gene data show CDR1 as DFQATT and CDR2 as SNEGSKA (reference sequence). The CDR3 sequence is 13 residues long. The CDR3 is CSGRLGMNTEALF. The DNA of the CDR3 is TGCTCTGGCAGGTTGGGTATGAACACTGAAGCTCTCTTT.

Regarding this clonotype: One junction end disagrees with the germline gene, perhaps due to a read error. The V gene is TRBV29-1, the J gene TRBJ2-7; 7 nucleotides line up with TRBD2. The CDR3 has 14 residues. In germline, CDR1 is SQVTM, CDR2 ANQGSEA. CDR3 sequence: CSVEDAGGKYGQYF. CDR3 DNA: TGCAGCGTTGAAGATGCCGGGGGGAAATACGGGCAGTACTTC.

CDR3 amino acids: CASSADTTGYQETQYF. In nucleotides, the CDR3 is TGTGCCAGCAGCGCTGACACGACGGGGTACCAAGAGACCCAGTACTTC. The chain joins TRBV11-1 to TRBJ2-7; D perhaps matches TRBD2 (5 bases). The DNA end favors TRBJ2-5, so the J call may be wrong. The CDR3 covers 16 residues. Germline V CDR1 and CDR2: SGHAT, FQDESV (reference sequence).

In its sample, this clonotype was seen a few times. The chain joins TRBV19 to TRBJ1-1, with no clear D. V lost 3 bases and J 0 bases, leaving 8 bases between the germline ends. Per germline, CDR1 LNHDA and CDR2 SQIVND (reference sequence). The CDR3 has 14 amino acids. CDR3 nucleotides: TGTGCCAGTAGTATCTGGGGATTGAACACTGAAGCTTTCTTT. It codes for CASSIWGLNTEAFF.

The chain carries TRBV6-4 and TRBJ1-4; D may be TRBD1 (5 bases). CDR3 length equals 13 residues. The germline CDR1 and CDR2 sequences are MRHNA and SNTAGT. Between the trimmed V and J ends, which lost 6 bases and 5 bases, there was a span of 10 bases. In DNA form, the CDR3 reads TGTGCCAGCAGGGGGGATGACAATGAAAAACTGTTTTTT. This sequence encodes CASRGDDNEKLFF.

Comments on this clonotype: It may be a read error: a sequence one base away is much more abundant. The chain recombines TRBV20-1 with TRBJ2-7; D uncertain. The germline V gene encodes CDR1 DFQATT and CDR2 SNEGSKA (reference sequence). V shed 6 bases and J shed 3 bases, with 15 bases lying between them. The CDR3 totals 13 residues. The CDR3 loop reads CSASGQTLYEQYF. The CDR3 nucleotides are TGCAGTGCGTCAGGCCAGACGCTCTACGAGCAGTACTTC.